This T cell receptor (beta chain) was observed in a study of identical twins. For this clonotype: Its antigen is unknown.

TCRdb used MiXCR to reprocess the 5' RACE reads, holding one entry per CDR3 protein. The repertoire holds hundreds of thousands of distinct CDR3 sequences, with about 20% as singletons. Notes on the study in general: Conclusions were drawn cross-sectionally by statistical analysis, without following the same donors. Invariant T cells like MAIT and iNKT could partly confound the zero-insertion analyses.

The same sample was also studied in work on T cells expressing NK-cell markers. As that report states: The authors restricted sorting to alpha-beta TCR T cells with an anti-gamma-delta TCR antibody in several experiments. Clones of NKG2C+ T cells that had expanded were of unclear HCMV specificity.

The sequenced sample was PBMCs. The TCR was taken from a woman aged 18-35 years in good health.

The CDR3 DNA sequence: TGTGCCAGCAGCCCGGGGCTACAGGGGAACGACTACGAGCAGTACTTC. Translated: CASSPGLQGNDYEQYF. V usage is TRBV12-3 or TRBV12-4 and J usage is TRBJ2-7; 7 nucleotides align to TRBD1. V lost 6 bases, J lost 3 bases, and 14 bases stayed unmatched. The CDR3 contains 16 residues.